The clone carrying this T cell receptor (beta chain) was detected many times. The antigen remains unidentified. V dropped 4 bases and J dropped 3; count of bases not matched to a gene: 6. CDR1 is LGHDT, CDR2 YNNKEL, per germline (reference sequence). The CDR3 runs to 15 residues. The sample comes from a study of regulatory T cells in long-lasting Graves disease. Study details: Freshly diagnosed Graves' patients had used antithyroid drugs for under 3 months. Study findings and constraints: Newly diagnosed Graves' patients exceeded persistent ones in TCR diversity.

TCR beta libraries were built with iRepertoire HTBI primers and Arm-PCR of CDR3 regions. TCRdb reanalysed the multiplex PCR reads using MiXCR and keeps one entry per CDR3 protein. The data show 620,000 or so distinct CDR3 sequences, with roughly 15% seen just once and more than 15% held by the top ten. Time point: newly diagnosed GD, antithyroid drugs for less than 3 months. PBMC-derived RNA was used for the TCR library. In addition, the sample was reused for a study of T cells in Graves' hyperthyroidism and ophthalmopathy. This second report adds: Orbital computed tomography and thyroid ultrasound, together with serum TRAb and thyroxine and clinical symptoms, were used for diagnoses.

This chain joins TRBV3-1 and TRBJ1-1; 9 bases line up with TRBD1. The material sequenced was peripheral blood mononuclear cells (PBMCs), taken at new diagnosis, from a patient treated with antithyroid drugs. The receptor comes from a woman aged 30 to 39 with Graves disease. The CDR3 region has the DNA TGTGCCAGCAGCCGCCGGGACAGGGATGACACTGAAGCTTTCTTT. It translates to CASSRRDRDDTEAFF.